Following are 30 T cell receptor beta chains from one sample sequenced in a study of immune evolution from preneoplasia to lung adenocarcinoma. Libraries were prepared by immunoSEQ multiplex PCR; TCRdb keeps only in-frame clonotypes and omits some of them. The data hold 9,500 to 13,000 clones, with 70% to 80% observed a single time. Material: FFPE minimally invasive lung adenocarcinoma tissue. These receptors all stem from a person aged 70 to 85 with lung adenocarcinoma.

This rearrangement joins TRBV20-1 to TRBJ1-1; the D is unclear. V was trimmed by 6 bases and J by 9 bases, leaving 5 bases between them. This CDR3 spans 8 amino acids. In germline, CDR1 is DFQATT, CDR2 SNEGSKA (reference sequence). The CDR3 sequence: CSAQKAFF. The CDR3 DNA follows: TGCAGTGCACAAAAAGCTTTCTTT.

The genes are TRBV6-5 and TRBJ2-7, with 8 bases matching TRBD1. Trimming at V came to 11 bases and at J to 5 bases, leaving 14 bases not matched to a gene. CDR1 and CDR2 from the germline V gene are MNHEY and SVGAGI. This CDR3 spans 14 amino acids. CDR3 bases: TGTGCCGCACGGGGTCGACAGGGGTCCCACGAGCAGTACTTC. It is translated as CAARGRQGSHEQYF.

This clone is medium-sized by share. The chain has TRBV30 and TRBJ1-3; D is possibly TRBD1 (6 bases). V lost 4 bases to trimming and J lost 5 bases, with 12 bases between them. CDR3 length equals 13 residues. CDR1 is GTSNPN and CDR2 is SVGIG in the germline V gene (reference sequence). The CDR3 region has the DNA TGTGCCTGGAATAGGGGGGAGAGAAACACCATATATTTT. Translating it yields CAWNRGERNTIYF.

The V call is TRBV4-1, the J call TRBJ2-5; TRBD2 aligns across 11 bases. Germline V gene sequence: CDR1 MGHRA, CDR2 YSYEKL. CDR3 length: 16 residues. V was pared by 3 bases and J by 5 bases, with 8 bases of the junction left unmatched. In DNA, the CDR3 is TGCGCCAGCAGCCATTATAGCGGGGGGGCCGCGGAGACCCAGTACTTC. It yields the protein CASSHYSGGAAETQYF.

The chain uses TRBV6-1 and TRBJ1-1; 7 bases match TRBD1. This CDR3 is 13 amino acids long. Germline lookup yields CDR1 MNHNS and CDR2 SASEGT. V lost 5 bases, J lost 5 bases, and 5 bases stayed unmatched. The CDR3: CASSSGQATEAFF. The DNA of the CDR3 is TGTGCCAGCAGTTCCGGACAGGCTACTGAAGCTTTCTTT.

The V and J genes are TRBV6-1 and TRBJ2-2; 10 bases are shared with TRBD2. The CDR3 spans 18 residues. Germline CDR1 is MNHNS and CDR2 is SASEGT. J gave up 4 bases and V 4 bases, and 12 bases lay outside the gene matches. The CDR3 reads CASSGGPGLARITGELFF. In DNA form, the CDR3 reads TGTGCCAGCAGTGGAGGACCGGGACTAGCGCGAATCACCGGGGAGCTGTTTTTT.

This chain uses TRBV7-6 with TRBJ1-1, with a possible D match to TRBD1 (6 bases). Per the germline V gene, CDR1 is SGHVS and CDR2 is FNYEAQ. This CDR3 region has 13 residues. Trimming left V 4 bases short and J 8 bases short, with 14 bases between. CDR3 nucleotides: TGTGCCAGCAGCTGGAGGGAGGGGGTGGAAGCTTTCTTT. Its protein is CASSWREGVEAFF.

The chain combines TRBV2 with TRBJ2-7; 7 bases line up with TRBD1. The CDR3 is made up of 14 amino acids. The trim removed 7 bases at V and 1 base at J, leaving 7 bases unmatched. Germline values: CDR1 SNHLY, CDR2 FYNNEI. The CDR3 coding sequence is TGTGCCAGCAAACAAAACAGGGGATCCTACGAGCAGTACTTC. Translating it yields CASKQNRGSYEQYF.

V is TRBV28 and J is TRBJ2-7; D is ambiguous. Germline V lookup: CDR1 MDHEN, CDR2 SYDVKM. The CDR3 is 13 amino acids. V was shortened by 7 bases and J by 6 bases, with 16 bases between the two germline ends. CDR3 residues: CASTPFRGSEQYF. Here the CDR3 DNA reads TGTGCCAGCACCCCTTTCCGTGGGTCCGAGCAGTACTTC.

This clone was detected only a few times. The J gene is TRBJ1-1, the V gene TRBV9, with D unresolved. The germline V gene encodes CDR1 SGDLS and CDR2 YYNGEE. This CDR3 spans 12 amino acids. V lost 3 bases, J lost 1 base, and 4 bases lay in between. In DNA, the CDR3 is TGTGCCAGCAGCGGCTCGAACACTGAAGCTTTCTTT. This sequence encodes CASSGSNTEAFF.

This rearrangement joins TRBV4-3 to TRBJ1-2; no clear D. Germline V CDR1 and CDR2: LGHNA, YSLEER. Trimming left V 1 base short and J 4 bases short, with 7 bases between. The CDR3 contains 13 residues. CDR3: CASSQVGSYGYTF. Here the CDR3 DNA reads TGCGCCAGCAGCCAAGTAGGAAGCTATGGCTACACCTTC.

The chain is built from TRBV29-1 and TRBJ1-1, with D possibly TRBD1 on 6 matching bases. CDR1 and CDR2 from the germline V gene are SQVTM and ANQGSEA. V was clipped by 4 bases and J by 11 bases, with 17 bases between them. This CDR3 comprises 12 residues. CDR3 region: CSVGGSGQPAFF. The CDR3 DNA is TGCAGCGTTGGGGGGTCAGGACAGCCGGCTTTCTTT.

This rearrangement joins TRBV19 to TRBJ2-7; D uncertain. Deletions cut 6 bases from V and 2 bases from J, with 14 bases between. The germline V gene has CDR1 LNHDA and CDR2 SQIVND (reference sequence). The CDR3 is made up of 14 amino acids. CDR3 amino acids: CASRRSEMAYEQYF. The CDR3 DNA sequence: TGTGCCAGTAGAAGGTCGGAGATGGCCTACGAGCAGTACTTC.

V and J are TRBV5-4 and TRBJ2-7; a weak D match, TRBD1 (5 bases). The CDR3 sequence is 15 residues long. Germline-derived CDR1 and CDR2 are SGHNT and YYREEE (reference sequence). V shed 3 bases and J shed 0 bases, with 13 bases lying between them. The CDR3 DNA reads as TGTGCCAGCAGCTCCGGACCAGGGCACTCCTACGAGCAGTACTTC. Translated: CASSSGPGHSYEQYF.

This chain connects TRBV25-1 to TRBJ1-1; tentatively, D is TRBD1 (6 bases). V was clipped by 10 bases and J by 4 bases, with 19 bases between them. There are 14 residues in the CDR3. Germline CDR1 MGHDK, CDR2 SYGVNS. Written as DNA, the CDR3 is TGTGCCACCAAACCAACAGGGCTTCGCACTGAAGCTTTCTTT. Amino acid sequence: CATKPTGLRTEAFF.

The J gene is TRBJ2-4, the V gene TRBV7-8; D unresolved. V lost 3 bases, J lost 5 bases, and 8 bases lay in between. The V gene's germline CDR1 is SGHVS and CDR2 FQNEAQ. The CDR3 extends over 13 amino acids. The CDR3 is CASSFNSENIQYF. CDR3 DNA sequence: TGTGCCAGCAGCTTCAATTCCGAAAACATTCAGTACTTC.

The chain couples TRBV28 to TRBJ2-1; 8 nucleotides line up with TRBD2. Trimming at V came to 5 bases and at J to 4 bases, leaving 10 bases not matched to a gene. The CDR3 totals 16 residues. In germline, CDR1 is MDHEN, CDR2 SYDVKM. CDR3 sequence (DNA): TGTGCCAGCAGTACCACTAGCGGAGCTAGATACAATGAGCAGTTCTTC. Encoded protein: CASSTTSGARYNEQFF.

The chain uses TRBV11-1 and TRBJ1-6; D uncertain. Germline-derived CDR1 and CDR2 are SGHAT and FQDESV (reference sequence). Deletions cut 8 bases from V and 7 bases from J, with 9 bases between. There are 12 residues in the CDR3. DNA for the CDR3: TGTGCCAGCCGACCCGAAAATTCACCCCTCCACTTT. Translation gives CASRPENSPLHF. The full variable domain, rest sourced from reference TRBV11-1 and TRBJ1-6, is EAEVAQSPRYKITEKSQAVAFWCDPISGHATLYWYRQILGQGPELLVQFQDESVVDDSQLPKDRFSAERLKGVDSTLKIQPAELGDSAMYLCASRPENSPLHFGNGTRLTVT.

The chain is built from TRBV12-5 and TRBJ1-5; D is perhaps TRBD1 (5 bases). This CDR3 has 18 amino acids. V lost 3 bases and J 3 bases, leaving 21 bases between the germline ends. Germline V lookup: CDR1 LGHNT, CDR2 FRNRAP. CDR3 DNA sequence: TGTGCTAGTGGTTTCTTCGAGGACGGGGGTCTCTACAATCAGCCCCAGCATTTT. Residues: CASGFFEDGGLYNQPQHF.

Notes on this clone: Other DNA sequences from this sample encode an identical CDR3 as well. The rearrangement joins TRBV7-9 to TRBJ2-1, with D tentatively TRBD1 or TRBD2 (5 bases each). The CDR3 sequence is 13 residues long. Between the trimmed V and J ends, which lost 5 bases and 5 bases, there was a span of 10 bases. Germline V gene sequence: CDR1 SEHNR, CDR2 FQNEAQ (reference sequence). CDR3 amino acids: CASSSWDDNEQFF. DNA of the CDR3: TGTGCCAGCAGCAGCTGGGACGACAATGAGCAGTTCTTC.

This clone was observed a handful of times. The gene calls are TRBV6-5 and TRBJ1-3; D may be TRBD1 (6 bases). Germline V gives CDR1 MNHEY, CDR2 SVGAGI. Trimming took off 5 bases at V and 2 bases at J, with 7 bases between the two ends. The CDR3 has 13 residues. The CDR3 sequence: CASSRTAGNTIYF. CDR3 DNA: TGTGCCAGCAGTCGGACAGCTGGAAACACCATATATTTT.

This clone was observed a few times. This chain links TRBV27 with TRBJ1-1, with 9 bases identical to TRBD1. J lost 6 bases, V lost 6 bases, and 11 bases had no gene match. The CDR3 is made up of 15 amino acids. The germline CDR1 and CDR2 sequences are MNHEY and SMNVEV (reference sequence). CDR3 DNA: TGTGCCAGCAGGGACGTACAGGGGGCCCGACCTGAAGCTTTCTTT. As protein: CASRDVQGARPEAFF.

This rearrangement joins TRBV29-1 to TRBJ2-5; no definite D call. The CDR3 is 13 residues long. V gave up 3 bases and J gave up 3 bases, with 11 bases separating them. Germline loops: CDR1 SQVTM, CDR2 ANQGSEA. CDR3 coding DNA: TGCAGCGTTGAGCCCAGCGCTGAAGAGACCCAGTACTTC. Translation gives CSVEPSAEETQYF.

The chain has TRBV27 and TRBJ1-6; possible D gene TRBD1, 5 bases. The V gene's germline CDR1 is MNHEY and CDR2 SMNVEV (reference sequence). With 1 base removed from V and 7 bases from J, the gap between germline ends came to 8 bases. The CDR3 runs to 14 residues. This CDR3 reads CASSLWGRNSPLHF. The CDR3 nucleotides are TGTGCCAGCAGTTTATGGGGCAGAAATTCACCCCTCCACTTT.

The chain combines TRBV5-1 with TRBJ1-2; weak D call: TRBD1 (6 bases). The CDR3 length is 14 residues. The germline V gene has CDR1 SGHRS and CDR2 YFSETQ. Trimming left V 5 bases short and J 3 bases short, with 14 bases between. CDR3 in DNA: TGCGCCAGCAGTAACAGGGAAGAAGACTATGGCTACACCTTC. Amino acids: CASSNREEDYGYTF.

This chain joins TRBV25-1 and TRBJ2-6; D not certain. The germline gives CDR1 MGHDK, CDR2 SYGVNS. V was clipped by 6 bases and J by 0 bases, with 3 bases between them. CDR3 length equals 13 residues. The CDR3, as DNA: TGTGCCAGCAGCCGCTCTGGGGCCAACGTCCTGACTTTC. Amino acids: CASSRSGANVLTF.

In nucleotides, the CDR3 is TGCGCCAGCAACCCTCAGGTCGGACTAGCGGCTTACAATGAGCAGTTCTTC. It specifies CASNPQVGLAAYNEQFF. The chain has TRBV4-3 and TRBJ2-1; TRBD2 matches 10 bases. Germline values: CDR1 LGHNA, CDR2 YSLEER. V lost 7 bases to trimming and J lost 4 bases; unmatched junction nucleotides: 13. The CDR3 contains 17 residues.

V gene TRBV5-6 combines with J gene TRBJ2-3, with TRBD1 matching over 11 bases. CDR1 and CDR2 from the germline V gene are SGHDT and YYEEEE. This CDR3 spans 16 amino acids. Trimming took 4 bases from V and 1 from J; bases not matched to a gene: 5. Here the CDR3 DNA reads TGTGCCAGCAGCCTTCGGACAGGGGGCCGCACAGATACGCAGTATTTT. Its translation: CASSLRTGGRTDTQYF.

The V call is TRBV2, the J call TRBJ2-7; 9 nucleotides agree with TRBD1. CDR3 length: 14 amino acids. After removal of 7 bases from V and 4 bases from J, the junction contained 8 bases not matched to a gene. CDR1 and CDR2 (germline): SNHLY, FYNNEI. The CDR3 nucleotides are TGTGCCAGCATAGGGGACAGGGATCGGTACGAGCAGTACTTC. Encoded protein: CASIGDRDRYEQYF.

This rearrangement joins TRBV27 to TRBJ2-5; unclear D gene. The V gene lost 5 bases and the J gene lost 2 bases, with 9 bases spanning the gap. The CDR3 covers 13 residues. From germline, CDR1 is MNHEY and CDR2 SMNVEV (reference sequence). In DNA form, the CDR3 reads TGTGCCAGCAGTCGGGTGAGACAAGAGACCCAGTACTTC. Translated: CASSRVRQETQYF.